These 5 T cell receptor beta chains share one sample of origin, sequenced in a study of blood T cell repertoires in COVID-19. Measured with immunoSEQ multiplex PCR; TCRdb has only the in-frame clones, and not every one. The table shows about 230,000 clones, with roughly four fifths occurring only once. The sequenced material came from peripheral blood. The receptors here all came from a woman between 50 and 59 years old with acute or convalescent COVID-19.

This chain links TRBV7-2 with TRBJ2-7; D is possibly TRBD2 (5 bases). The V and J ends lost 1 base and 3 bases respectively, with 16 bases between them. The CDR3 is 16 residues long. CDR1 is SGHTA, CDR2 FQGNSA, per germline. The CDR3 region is CASSLVASGNLYEQYF. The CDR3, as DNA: TGTGCCAGCAGCTTAGTAGCGAGCGGTAACCTCTACGAGCAGTACTTC. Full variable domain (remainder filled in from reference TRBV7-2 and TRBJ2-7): GAGVSQSPSNKVTEKGKDVELRCDPISGHTALYWYRQSLGQGLEFLIYFQGNSAPDKSGLPSDRFSAERTGGSVSTLTIQRTQQEDSAVYLCASSLVASGNLYEQYFGPGTRLTVT.

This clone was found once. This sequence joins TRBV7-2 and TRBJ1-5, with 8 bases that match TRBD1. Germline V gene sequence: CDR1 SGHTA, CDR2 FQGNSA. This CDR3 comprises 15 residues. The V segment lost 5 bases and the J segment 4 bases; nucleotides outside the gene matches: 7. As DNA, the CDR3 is TGTGCCAGCAGCGCCTGGACAGGGTTTAATCAGCCCCAGCATTTT. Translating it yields CASSAWTGFNQPQHF. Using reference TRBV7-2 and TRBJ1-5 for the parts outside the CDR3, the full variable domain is GAGVSQSPSNKVTEKGKDVELRCDPISGHTALYWYRQSLGQGLEFLIYFQGNSAPDKSGLPSDRFSAERTGGSVSTLTIQRTQQEDSAVYLCASSAWTGFNQPQHFGDGTRLSIL.

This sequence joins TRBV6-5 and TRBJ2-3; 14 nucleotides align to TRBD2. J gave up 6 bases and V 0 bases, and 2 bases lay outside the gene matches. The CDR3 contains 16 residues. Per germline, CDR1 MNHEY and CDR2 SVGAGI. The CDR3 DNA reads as TGTGCCAGCAGTTACTCGGGACTAGCGGGGGCGGATACGCAGTATTTT. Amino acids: CASSYSGLAGADTQYF.

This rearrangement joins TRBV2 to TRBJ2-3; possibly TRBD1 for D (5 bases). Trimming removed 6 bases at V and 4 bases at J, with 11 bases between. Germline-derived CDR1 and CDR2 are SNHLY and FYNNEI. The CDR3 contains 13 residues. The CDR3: CASRGPRADTQYF. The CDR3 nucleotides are TGTGCCAGCAGGGGGCCTAGAGCAGATACGCAGTATTTT.

CDR3 amino acids: CASSGSSGGAGDTQYF. The CDR3 bases are TGTGCCAGCAGTGGATCTAGCGGGGGGGCAGGAGATACGCAGTATTTT. This chain uses TRBV2 with TRBJ2-3, with 12 bases matching TRBD2. The CDR3 has 16 amino acids. The V gene's germline CDR1 is SNHLY and CDR2 FYNNEI. V shed 4 bases, J shed 5 bases, and the junction held 7 bases outside the gene matches.